These 18 T cell receptor beta chains came from one sample sequenced in a study of OX40 agonist ivuxolimab in advanced cancers. Only in-frame clones appear in the TCRdb table, and some are missing; sequencing was by immunoSEQ multiplex PCR. This table holds some 59,000 clones, more than 85% found once. The starting material was CD4+ or CD8+ T cells sorted from blood, obtained in a trial of the OX40 agonist ivuxolimab. Receptors were obtained from an adult with an advanced solid tumor such as melanoma, head and neck, liver or kidney cancer.

V is TRBV4-3 and J is TRBJ1-2; a possible D gene is TRBD1 (6 bases). Germline V gives CDR1 LGHNA, CDR2 YSLEER. CDR3 length: 14 amino acids. V lost 1 base to trimming and J lost 8 bases, with 14 bases between them. CDR3 nucleotide sequence: TGCGCCAGCAGCCAAGGGAGGGGGTTATACGGCTACACCTTC. This gives the protein CASSQGRGLYGYTF.

The V and J genes are TRBV27 and TRBJ2-5; D remains unclear. Germline V lookup: CDR1 MNHEY, CDR2 SMNVEV (reference sequence). CDR3 length: 13 amino acids. V was clipped by 2 bases and J by 4 bases, with 8 bases between them. CDR3 region: CASSLNGLETQYF. Written as DNA, the CDR3 is TGTGCCAGCAGTTTAAATGGATTAGAGACCCAGTACTTC.

The sample holds one count of this clone. The V call is TRBV5-5, the J call TRBJ1-1; D call uncertain. The V end lost 1 base, the J end lost 3 bases, and 10 bases lay between the germline ends. CDR1 is SGHKS, CDR2 YYEKEE, per germline (reference sequence). The CDR3 length is 14 residues. CDR3 residues: CASSLPLRDTEAFF. The DNA for the CDR3 is TGTGCCAGCAGCTTGCCCCTACGGGACACTGAAGCTTTCTTT.

This chain links TRBV19 with TRBJ1-1; D call uncertain. The CDR3 has 13 amino acids. Deletions cut 1 base from V and 9 bases from J, with 12 bases between. CDR1 is LNHDA and CDR2 is SQIVND in the germline V gene (reference sequence). The CDR3 DNA sequence: TGTGCCAGTAGTATAGCTCCTTCGGACCAAGCTTTCTTT. Amino acid sequence: CASSIAPSDQAFF.

Only one count was recorded for this clone. The chain employs TRBV19 and TRBJ2-7; TRBD2 aligns across 9 bases. This CDR3 comprises 15 residues. Germline V CDR1 and CDR2: LNHDA, SQIVND (reference sequence). V lost 3 bases and J lost 3; bases outside the gene matches: 6. This CDR3 is CASSIGLAGSYEQYF. CDR3 bases: TGTGCCAGTAGTATTGGGCTAGCGGGGAGCTACGAGCAGTACTTC.

CDR3 amino acids: CASSSPTGEIDGYTF. The CDR3 DNA is TGTGCCAGCAGCTCCCCAACAGGGGAGATAGATGGCTACACCTTC. V and J are TRBV7-8 and TRBJ1-2; 7 bases match TRBD1. Trimming at V came to 4 bases and at J to 6 bases, leaving 11 bases not matched to a gene. Germline loops: CDR1 SGHVS, CDR2 FQNEAQ. The CDR3 is 15 residues long.

The rearrangement uses TRBV28 and TRBJ2-5, with D uncertain. The germline V and J ends were trimmed by 7 bases and 5 bases, with 14 bases remaining between them. The CDR3 length is 13 residues. Germline loops: CDR1 MDHEN, CDR2 SYDVKM. The DNA of the CDR3 is TGTGCCAGCAAGCTACTCCGATGGGAGACCCAGTACTTC. Translation gives CASKLLRWETQYF.

V usage is TRBV11-2 and J usage is TRBJ2-7; 8 bases are shared with TRBD2. In germline, CDR1 is SGHAT, CDR2 FQNNGV. With 4 bases clipped from V and 0 bases from J, the junction kept 11 bases outside the gene matches. The CDR3 extends over 17 amino acids. CDR3 residues: CASSWKTGLDSSYEQYF. The CDR3 bases are TGTGCCAGCAGCTGGAAAACGGGACTAGATTCCTCCTACGAGCAGTACTTC.

The chain combines TRBV29-1 with TRBJ2-7; no definite D call. Deletions cut 4 bases from V and 4 bases from J, with 11 bases between. CDR1 and CDR2 (germline): SQVTM, ANQGSEA. The CDR3 runs to 12 residues. This chain's CDR3 is CSVVAAQYEQYF. CDR3 nucleotide sequence: TGCAGCGTTGTGGCAGCCCAATACGAGCAGTACTTC.

This chain connects TRBV5-4 to TRBJ1-6; TRBD1 aligns across 8 bases. Trimming took 0 bases from V and 4 from J; bases not matched to a gene: 3. The germline V gene has CDR1 SGHNT and CDR2 YYREEE (reference sequence). The CDR3 has 16 amino acids. The CDR3 sequence is CASSLEGTGYNSPLHF. The CDR3 coding sequence is TGTGCCAGCAGCTTGGAGGGGACAGGATATAATTCACCCCTCCACTTT.

This chain joins TRBV7-1 and TRBJ1-4; 11 bases are a match to TRBD1. TRBV7-1 is an ORF for which the function is uncertain. The CDR3 totals 16 residues. The trim removed 5 bases at V and 7 bases at J, leaving 9 bases unmatched. This CDR3 reads CASSTGQGALSEKLFF. In nucleotides, the CDR3 is TGTGCCAGCAGCACCGGACAGGGGGCGCTTTCTGAAAAACTGTTTTTT.

A note on this clone: This sample includes further DNA sequences coding for the same CDR3. The rearrangement links TRBV29-1 to TRBJ1-4, with D hard to call. The CDR3 runs to 11 residues. V was pared by 5 bases and J by 4 bases, with 5 bases between. From germline, CDR1 is SQVTM and CDR2 ANQGSEA. The CDR3 reads CSVLDNEKLFF. The CDR3, as DNA: TGCAGCGTTTTAGATAATGAAAAACTGTTTTTT.

This chain uses TRBV6-5 with TRBJ2-5, with 12 bases matching TRBD1. Germline V gives CDR1 MNHEY, CDR2 SVGAGI. Trimming removed 4 bases from V and 5 bases from J; junction bases left unmatched: 8. The CDR3 has 16 residues. The CDR3 is CASSSAGTGGGETQYF. Written as DNA, the CDR3 is TGTGCCAGCAGTTCGGCCGGGACAGGGGGCGGGGAGACCCAGTACTTC.

The table lists this clone with a count of one. The chain is built from TRBV28 and TRBJ2-7, with D perhaps matching TRBD2 (5 bases). Germline assignment: CDR1 MDHEN and CDR2 SYDVKM. The V end was cut by 3 bases, the J end by 2 bases, with 11 bases between. The CDR3 loop spans 14 amino acids. The DNA of the CDR3 is TGTGCCAGCAGTTTCGGGGTAGTACCCTACGAGCAGTACTTC. This gives the protein CASSFGVVPYEQYF.

The chain employs TRBV29-1 and TRBJ2-1; D possibly corresponds to TRBD1 (6 bases). The CDR3 covers 16 residues. Germline V gene data show CDR1 as SQVTM and CDR2 as ANQGSEA. The V end lost 0 bases, the J end lost 4 bases, and 16 bases lay between the germline ends. The CDR3 is CSVEDRGRGDYNEQFF. CDR3 DNA sequence: TGCAGCGTTGAAGATCGGGGCAGGGGAGATTACAATGAGCAGTTCTTC.

This rearrangement joins TRBV27 to TRBJ2-1; 7 nucleotides align to TRBD1. Germline V gives CDR1 MNHEY, CDR2 SMNVEV (reference sequence). J was trimmed by 2 bases and V by 3 bases; bases with no gene match: 7. CDR3 length: 16 amino acids. CDR3 sequence: CASSLPYRGTYNEQFF. Here the CDR3 DNA reads TGTGCCAGCAGTTTGCCTTACAGGGGAACCTACAATGAGCAGTTCTTC.

The V gene is TRBV29-1, the J gene TRBJ2-7; D not resolved. The germline V and J ends were trimmed by 4 bases and 7 bases, with 11 bases remaining between them. The CDR3 consists of 11 residues. Germline CDR1 and CDR2: SQVTM and ANQGSEA. The CDR3, as DNA: TGCAGCGTTGGGTTATTGGGGGAGCAGTACTTC. It specifies CSVGLLGEQYF.

The V and J genes are TRBV15 and TRBJ2-5; D unclear. Trimming shortened V by 3 bases and J by 3 bases, and 14 bases separated the two germline ends. Per germline, CDR1 LNHNV and CDR2 YYDKDF (reference sequence). The CDR3 has 15 residues. CDR3 region: CATSRVISSKETQYF. The DNA for the CDR3 is TGTGCCACCAGCAGGGTTATAAGCTCAAAAGAGACCCAGTACTTC.